This entry lists 9 T cell receptor beta chains sequenced from one sample in a study of T cells in tuberculosis. TCRdb keeps only in-frame clones here, not all; method: immunoSEQ multiplex PCR. The profile shows 35,000 to 55,000 clones, about 95% of them singletons. Sequenced input: PBMCs. The receptor source for this set is a donor aged 5-35 years with latent tuberculosis or without tuberculosis infection.

DNA for the CDR3: TGTGCCAGCAGCTTATACGCTCCGCGCTACGAGCAGTACTTC. Protein sequence: CASSLYAPRYEQYF. The chain combines TRBV11-2 with TRBJ2-7; the D is unclear. V was trimmed by 2 bases and J by 3 bases, leaving 11 bases between them. This CDR3 is 14 amino acids long. Germline CDR1 SGHAT, CDR2 FQNNGV.

This clone was seen just once. The chain links TRBV5-1 to TRBJ1-4; a weak D match, TRBD1 (6 bases). Germline V CDR1 and CDR2: SGHRS, YFSETQ. With 6 bases removed from V and 11 bases from J, the gap between germline ends came to 20 bases. This CDR3 spans 14 amino acids. The CDR3 sequence is CASTVGQGKPKLFF. The CDR3 bases are TGCGCCAGCACAGTGGGGCAGGGGAAACCTAAACTGTTTTTT.

The V gene is TRBV6-1, the J gene TRBJ2-2; 9 bases agree with TRBD1. Germline V gives CDR1 MNHNS, CDR2 SASEGT. The CDR3 sequence is 14 residues long. The ends lost 6 bases at V and 3 bases at J; junction bases unmatched: 2. The CDR3 DNA reads as TGTGCCAGCAGACAGGGGGCGTACACCGGGGAGCTGTTTTTT. It yields the protein CASRQGAYTGELFF.

J is TRBJ2-3 and V is TRBV11-3; TRBD2 agrees at 14 bases. CDR3 length: 17 amino acids. The junction had 15 bases not matched to a gene; V was cut back by 5 bases and J by 11 bases. CDR1 and CDR2 from the germline V gene are SGHNT and YENEEA. CDR3 sequence reads: CASSLTRGTSGRWKQYF. CDR3 nucleotide sequence: TGTGCCAGCAGCCTAACCCGGGGGACTAGCGGGAGATGGAAGCAGTATTTT.

The gene calls are TRBV25-1 and TRBJ2-7, with D possibly matching TRBD2 (5 bases). Deletions cut 6 bases from V and 9 bases from J, with 15 bases between. The V gene's germline CDR1 is MGHDK and CDR2 SYGVNS. The CDR3 sequence is 12 residues long. The CDR3 protein is CASSAVRTLQYF. For the CDR3, the DNA is TGTGCCAGCAGCGCGGTTAGGACTCTGCAGTACTTC.

This clone was recorded a few times. The chain couples TRBV19 to TRBJ2-7; 10 nucleotides agree with TRBD2. CDR3 length: 18 residues. After removal of 3 bases from V and 0 bases from J, the junction contained 11 bases not matched to a gene. The germline gives CDR1 LNHDA, CDR2 SQIVND (reference sequence). DNA of the CDR3: TGTGCCAGTAGTATGATTACGCTAGCGGGAGTTCCCTCCTACGAGCAGTACTTC. It encodes CASSMITLAGVPSYEQYF. Filled out from reference TRBV19 and TRBJ2-7, the complete variable domain reads DGGITQSPKYLFRKEGQNVTLSCEQNLNHDAMYWYRQDPGQGLRLIYYSQIVNDFQKGDIAEGYSVSREKKESFPLTVTSAQKNPTAFYLCASSMITLAGVPSYEQYFGPGTRLTVT.

This clone was observed once. The chain couples TRBV2 to TRBJ1-5, with D perhaps matching TRBD1 (5 bases). The germline V and J ends were trimmed by 6 bases and 0 bases, with 21 bases remaining between them. The germline gives CDR1 SNHLY, CDR2 FYNNEI. The CDR3 extends over 18 amino acids. The DNA of the CDR3 is TGTGCCAGCAGCCAACGGGGGAAGCGTATTTATAGCAATCAGCCCCAGCATTTT. Its translation is CASSQRGKRIYSNQPQHF.

The CDR3 spells CASSLATGVFSPLHF. The CDR3 DNA sequence: TGTGCCAGCAGCTTGGCCACAGGGGTATTTTCACCCCTCCACTTT. The V gene is TRBV5-6, the J gene TRBJ1-6, with 7 bases identical to TRBD1. Germline V CDR1 and CDR2: SGHDT, YYEEEE. V lost 0 bases, J lost 9 bases, and 6 bases stayed unmatched. There are 15 residues in the CDR3.

The V and J genes are TRBV4-2 and TRBJ2-6; D gene uncertain. Germline V gene lookup returns CDR1 LGHNA and CDR2 YNFKEQ. V was trimmed by 0 bases and J by 0 bases, leaving 6 bases between them. The CDR3 is 16 amino acids. For the CDR3, the DNA is TGTGCCAGCAGCCAAGAGTACAGCTCTGGGGCCAACGTCCTGACTTTC. Amino acid sequence: CASSQEYSSGANVLTF.